Reported below is one TCR beta chain. This clonotype was counted many times. It lacks a known antigen. Base quality data are lacking; no much larger clone is found one base away. The library was obtained by multiplex PCR. Sequencing took place on an Illumina HiSeq 4000. iRepertoire HTBI primers and Arm-PCR amplification of CDR3 regions were used to construct TCR beta libraries. Before sequencing, the PCR products went through gel purification. The authors' analysis ran thus. A total of roughly 67 TRBV and 14 TRBJ segments were identified across samples and were used for gene usage analysis of CDR3 amino acid clonotypes. COPE and FqMerger were used to merge filtered high-quality paired reads into contigs. BLAST was used to align contigs to IMGT TRBV, TRBD and TRBJ reference genes, with CDR3 defined following IMGT. Any clonotype with a frequency above 0.1% was classified as a highly expanded clone. Repertoire diversity was measured by Shannon entropy, and V-J evenness by the Gini coefficient. Public clonotypes were defined as clonotypes shared by more than one individual. TCRdb ran its own pipeline on the public reads, namely fastp trimming at Q25 and MiXCR clone calling, and kept in-frame beta chains. Merged by CDR3 protein, the rows form single entries marked with the most common genes and DNA. The V and J calls and clone size come from TCRdb's table, not from the authors' own analysis. Here the sample has over 500,000 distinct CDR3 sequences; 15% to 20% occur a single time. Of the sample, more than 10% is held by the ten largest clones.

V loses 5 bases, J loses 3 bases, and the germline ends lie 14 bases apart. The germline V gene (reference sequence) specifies PRHDT as CDR1 and FYEKMQ as CDR2. The CDR3, from cysteine to phenylalanine, totals 14 residues. Of the read, only the CDR3 DNA is kept; its 42 bases are in frame from base 1. The source of the sample is a study of regulatory T cells in long-lasting Graves disease (dated by TCRdb to about 2021). With regard to the full study: Newly diagnosed Graves' disease patients had taken antithyroid drugs for less than 3 months. This study used TCR sequencing and RNA sequencing of peripheral blood to compare persistent Graves' disease patients against newly diagnosed Graves' disease patients. The study was conducted in China and was registered as a clinical trial. A total of around 35 samples were covered by TCR sequencing, comprising approximately 13 persistent and about 20 newly diagnosed Graves' disease patients.

What the work shows at the level of the full study, not this receptor alone: Persistent patients shared more public clonotypes among themselves (approximately 2,500) than newly diagnosed patients did (more than 950). Lower TCR Shannon entropy and fewer highly expanded clones were observed in persistent Graves' disease patients than in newly diagnosed patients, which suggested clonal expansion. Preferential use of TRBV28, TRBJ1-2 and TRBJ2-5 was observed in persistent disease, whereas TRBV20-1 and TRBJ2-1 were favored in newly diagnosed disease. Only peripheral blood was studied, because thyroid tissue, the primary lesion, was inaccessible. Sequencing and analysis were restricted to the TCR beta chain. As a limitation, the authors acknowledged that the small sample size may reduce accuracy.

In the paper's terms, the time point label means: newly diagnosed GD, antithyroid drugs for less than 3 months. RNA was extracted from PBMCs in TRIzol for both TCR sequencing and RNA sequencing. Graves' disease was diagnosed according to American Thyroid Association guidelines. Recruitment of patients was carried out at an endocrinology department in Xi'an, China. Each patient gave approximately 8.8 milliliters of peripheral blood, collected in an EDTA anticoagulant tube. Ficoll Paque Plus density gradient separation was used to isolate PBMCs, and no further T cell sorting was performed. An Agilent 2100 Bioanalyzer and agarose gel were used to check RNA quality, while a NanoDrop 2000 measured RNA concentration. The same specimen was also included in a second study, on T cells in Graves' hyperthyroidism and ophthalmopathy. Reported in the second study: A patient counted as having stable Graves' hyperthyroidism if no progression to ophthalmopathy occurred over 18 months of follow-up. Hyperthyroidism patients were aged 18 to 65 years and newly diagnosed, with disease duration of less than 2 months. Any patient with an uncontrolled infection, another autoimmune disease, pregnancy or lactation was excluded. Diagnoses were established on the basis of clinical symptoms, serum thyroxine and TRAb, thyroid ultrasound, and orbital computed tomography. The TCR CDR3 was subjected to a first round of RT-PCR using the HTBI primer set and the Qiagen OneStep RT-PCR kit. Most expanded thyroid clonotypes (frequency above 0.001) were also detected in blood, a finding suggesting that blood repertoires may reflect thyroid immune responses. A 13 V-J signature model separated ophthalmopathy from stable hyperthyroidism, with about 88% sensitivity and about 81% specificity in cross-validation and 80%/75% in testing. In validation, the model predicted progression to ophthalmopathy with approximately 71% sensitivity and around 72% specificity, a median of around six months before onset. To identify distinguishing TCR V-J signatures, a discovery cohort of roughly 100 patients was used, comprising 40 to 45 with Graves' ophthalmopathy and 57 with stable Graves' hyperthyroidism. Prospective prediction of ophthalmopathy was tested in an independent validation cohort of approximately 19 hyperthyroidism patients and some 17 patients who later progressed to ophthalmopathy. The 100 or so discovery patients were randomly split 7:3 into training and test sets. Thyroid tissue and blood T-cell repertoires from six Graves' hyperthyroidism patients were also compared in the study. Once sampling was done, hyperthyroidism patients were given methimazole at a starting dose of 30 mg daily, whereas ophthalmopathy patients were given high-dose intravenous methylprednisolone. A second multiplex PCR round built the libraries, followed by size selection and purification. Paired-end sequencing of the libraries was performed with 100 bp reads on an Illumina HiSeq2000. SOAPnuke was used to process the raw data, throwing out any read that contained adapters or uncalled bases, had a mean Phred below 15, or lacked an exact constant-primer or identifier match. High-quality paired reads were merged using COPE v1.2.5, and each unique nucleotide sequence was defined as a clonotype. MiTCR v1.1 was used to align clonotypes to the IMGT TRBV, TRBD and TRBJ reference segments. The analysis was restricted to V-J combinations with a frequency above 0.0001, which together covered roughly 99% of the repertoires. A TCS score was defined as the ratio between F50 (clonal expansion) and ExV (chaos), using BLOSUM62-based TCRdist between CDR3 peptides within each V-J. Welch's t-statistics and random forest reduced around 520 V-J features to 10 to 15, which were used in a naive Bayes classifier (R e1071). No statistical method was used to fix the sample size in advance, and group allocation was not hidden from the investigators. TCR Vbeta CDR3 sequencing of 135 peripheral blood samples (roughly 43 ophthalmopathy, 75 to 80 hyperthyroidism and some 17 progressor patients) is reported in the paper.

Recombination joined TRBV13 with TRBJ2-7, and perhaps TRBD1 as D gene, on 6 matching bases. The material was peripheral blood mononuclear cells (PBMCs), obtained at new diagnosis, from a patient treated with antithyroid drugs. The sequence was obtained from a man aged 18-30 years with Graves disease. Donor details come from another sample of the same person, matched by shared clones. The sequenced DNA: TGTGCCAGCAGCACCCGGGGCAGGGGCTACGAGCAGTACTTC. This sequence encodes CASSTRGRGYEQYF.